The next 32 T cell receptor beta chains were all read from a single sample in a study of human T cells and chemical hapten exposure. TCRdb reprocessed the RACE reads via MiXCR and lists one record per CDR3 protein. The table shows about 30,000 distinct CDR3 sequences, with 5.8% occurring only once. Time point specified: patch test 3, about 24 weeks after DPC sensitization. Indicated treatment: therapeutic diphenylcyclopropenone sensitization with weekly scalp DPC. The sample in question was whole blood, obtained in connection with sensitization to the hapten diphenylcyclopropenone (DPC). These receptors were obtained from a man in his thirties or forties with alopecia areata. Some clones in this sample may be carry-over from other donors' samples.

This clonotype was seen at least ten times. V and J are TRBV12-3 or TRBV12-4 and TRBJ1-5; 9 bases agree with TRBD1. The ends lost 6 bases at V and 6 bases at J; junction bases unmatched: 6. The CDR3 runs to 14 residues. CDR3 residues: CASSPTGGGQPQHF. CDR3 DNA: TGTGCCAGCAGCCCAACAGGGGGCGGTCAGCCCCAGCATTTT.

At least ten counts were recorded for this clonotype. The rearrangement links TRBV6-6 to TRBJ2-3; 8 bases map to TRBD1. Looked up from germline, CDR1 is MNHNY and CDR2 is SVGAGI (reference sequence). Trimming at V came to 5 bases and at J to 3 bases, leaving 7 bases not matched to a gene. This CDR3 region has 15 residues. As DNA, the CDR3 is TGTGCCAGCAGTGGACAGGGCGGTAGGACAGATACGCAGTATTTT. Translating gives CASSGQGGRTDTQYF.

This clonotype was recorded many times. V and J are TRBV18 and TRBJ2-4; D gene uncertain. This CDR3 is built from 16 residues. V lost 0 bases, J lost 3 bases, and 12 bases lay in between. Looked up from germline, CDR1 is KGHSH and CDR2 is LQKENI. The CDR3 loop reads CASSPPPSWGKNIQYF. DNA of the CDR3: TGTGCCAGCTCACCACCCCCCAGCTGGGGCAAAAACATTCAGTACTTC.

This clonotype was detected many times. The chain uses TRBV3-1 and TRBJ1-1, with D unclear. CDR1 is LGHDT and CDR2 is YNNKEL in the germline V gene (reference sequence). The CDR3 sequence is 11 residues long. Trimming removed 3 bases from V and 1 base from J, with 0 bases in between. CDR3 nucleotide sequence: TGTGCCAGCAGCCAGAACACTGAAGCTTTCTTT. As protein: CASSQNTEAFF.

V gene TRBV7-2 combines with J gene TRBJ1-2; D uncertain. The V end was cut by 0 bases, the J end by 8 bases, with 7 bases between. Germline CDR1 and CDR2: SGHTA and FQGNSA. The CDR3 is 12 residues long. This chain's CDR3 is CASSLAVEGYTF. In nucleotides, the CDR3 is TGTGCCAGCAGCTTAGCGGTGGAGGGCTACACCTTC.

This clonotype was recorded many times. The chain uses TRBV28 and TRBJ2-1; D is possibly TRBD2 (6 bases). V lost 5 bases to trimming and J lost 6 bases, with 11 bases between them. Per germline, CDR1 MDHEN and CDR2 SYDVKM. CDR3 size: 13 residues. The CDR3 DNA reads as TGTGCCAGCAGTGGCAGCGGGTCCAATGAGCAGTTCTTC. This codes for CASSGSGSNEQFF.

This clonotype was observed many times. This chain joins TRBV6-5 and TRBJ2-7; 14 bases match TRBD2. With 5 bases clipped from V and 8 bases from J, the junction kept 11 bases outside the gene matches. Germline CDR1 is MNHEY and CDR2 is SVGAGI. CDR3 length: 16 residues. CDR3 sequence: CASSRPPGLAGVKQYF. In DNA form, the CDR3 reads TGTGCCAGCAGTCGGCCACCGGGACTAGCGGGAGTTAAGCAGTACTTC.

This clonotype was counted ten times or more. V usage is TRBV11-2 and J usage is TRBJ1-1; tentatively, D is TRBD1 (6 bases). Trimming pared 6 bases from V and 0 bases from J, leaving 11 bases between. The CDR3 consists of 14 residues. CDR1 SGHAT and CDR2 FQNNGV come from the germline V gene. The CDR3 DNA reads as TGTGCCAGCAGTCTCGGGACAATGAACACTGAAGCTTTCTTT. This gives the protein CASSLGTMNTEAFF.

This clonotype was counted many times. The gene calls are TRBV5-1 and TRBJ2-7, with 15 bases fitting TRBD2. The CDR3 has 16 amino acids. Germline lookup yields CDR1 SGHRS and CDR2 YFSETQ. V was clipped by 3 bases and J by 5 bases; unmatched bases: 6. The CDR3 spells CASSSGTSGRSDEQYF. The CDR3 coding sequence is TGCGCCAGCAGCTCCGGGACTAGCGGGAGGAGCGACGAGCAGTACTTC.

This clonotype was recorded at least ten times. CDR3 nucleotide sequence: TGTGCCAGCAGCTTAGGAATTTCCACAGGGGACGCGCCCTATGGCTACACCTTC. It specifies CASSLGISTGDAPYGYTF. The rearrangement links TRBV7-2 to TRBJ1-2, with 7 bases matching TRBD1. The CDR3 runs 18 residues. Germline trimming cut 1 base from V and 4 bases from J; bases unmatched to any gene: 15. Germline CDR1 reads SGHTA; CDR2 reads FQGNSA.

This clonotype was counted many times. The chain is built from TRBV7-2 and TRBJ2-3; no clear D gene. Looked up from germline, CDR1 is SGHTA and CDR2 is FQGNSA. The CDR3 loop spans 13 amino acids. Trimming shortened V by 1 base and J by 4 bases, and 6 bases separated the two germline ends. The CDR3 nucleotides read TGTGCCAGCAGCTTAGAAGTATCAGATACGCAGTATTTT. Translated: CASSLEVSDTQYF.

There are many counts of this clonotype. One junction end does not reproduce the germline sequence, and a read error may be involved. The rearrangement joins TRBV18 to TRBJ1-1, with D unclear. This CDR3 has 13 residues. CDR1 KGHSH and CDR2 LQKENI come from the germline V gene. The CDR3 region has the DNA TGTGCCAGCTCGCCACAGAAGAACACTGAAGCTTTCTTT. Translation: CASSPQKNTEAFF.

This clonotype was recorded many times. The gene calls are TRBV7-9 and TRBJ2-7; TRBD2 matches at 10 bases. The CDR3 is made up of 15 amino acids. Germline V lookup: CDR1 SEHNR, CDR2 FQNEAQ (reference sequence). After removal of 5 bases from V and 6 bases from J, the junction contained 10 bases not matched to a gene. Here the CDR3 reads CASSASGGQRVEQYF. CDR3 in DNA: TGTGCCAGCAGCGCTAGCGGGGGCCAGAGAGTCGAGCAGTACTTC.

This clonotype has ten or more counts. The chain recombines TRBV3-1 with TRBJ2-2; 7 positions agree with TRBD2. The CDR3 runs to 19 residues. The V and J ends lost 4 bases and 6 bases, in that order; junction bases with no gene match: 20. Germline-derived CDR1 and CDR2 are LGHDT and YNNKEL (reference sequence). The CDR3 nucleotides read TGTGCCAGCAGCCTATCCCTGGGGCCCCGCGGGAGTGAAGCCGGGGAGCTGTTTTTT. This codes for CASSLSLGPRGSEAGELFF.

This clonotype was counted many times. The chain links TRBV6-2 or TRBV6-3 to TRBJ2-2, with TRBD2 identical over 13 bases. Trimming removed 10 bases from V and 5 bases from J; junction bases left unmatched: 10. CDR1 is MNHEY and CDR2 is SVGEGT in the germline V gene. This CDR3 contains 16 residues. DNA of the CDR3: TGTGCCACCGGACTAGCGGGAGCCGCGGGGACCGGGGAGCTGTTTTTT. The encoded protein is CATGLAGAAGTGELFF.

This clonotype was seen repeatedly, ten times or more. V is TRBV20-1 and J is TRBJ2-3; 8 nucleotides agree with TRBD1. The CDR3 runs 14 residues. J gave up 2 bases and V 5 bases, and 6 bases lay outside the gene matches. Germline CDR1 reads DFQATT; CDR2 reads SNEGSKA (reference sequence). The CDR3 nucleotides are TGCAGTGCTGGGGACAGGAGAATCACAGATACGCAGTATTTT. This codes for CSAGDRRITDTQYF.

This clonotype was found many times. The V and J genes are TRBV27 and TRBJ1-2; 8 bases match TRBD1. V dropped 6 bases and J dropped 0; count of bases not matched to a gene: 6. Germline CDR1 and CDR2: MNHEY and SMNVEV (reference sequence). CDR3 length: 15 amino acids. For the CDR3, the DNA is TGTGCCAGCAGGACTCAGGGGGCACCTAACTATGGCTACACCTTC. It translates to CASRTQGAPNYGYTF.

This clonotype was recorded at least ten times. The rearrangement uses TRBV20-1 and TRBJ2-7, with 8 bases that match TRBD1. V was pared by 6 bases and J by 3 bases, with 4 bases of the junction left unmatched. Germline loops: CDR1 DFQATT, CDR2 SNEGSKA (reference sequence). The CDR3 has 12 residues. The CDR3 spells CSAGQGSYEQYF. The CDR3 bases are TGCAGTGCCGGACAGGGTAGCTACGAGCAGTACTTC.

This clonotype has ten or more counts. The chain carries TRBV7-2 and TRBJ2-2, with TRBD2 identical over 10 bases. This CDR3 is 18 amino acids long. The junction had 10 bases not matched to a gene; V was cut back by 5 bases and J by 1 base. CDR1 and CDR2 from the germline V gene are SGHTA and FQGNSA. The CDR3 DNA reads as TGTGCCAGCAGCCAGTGGCTAGCGGGGGCCGAGAACACCGGGGAGCTGTTTTTT. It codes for CASSQWLAGAENTGELFF.

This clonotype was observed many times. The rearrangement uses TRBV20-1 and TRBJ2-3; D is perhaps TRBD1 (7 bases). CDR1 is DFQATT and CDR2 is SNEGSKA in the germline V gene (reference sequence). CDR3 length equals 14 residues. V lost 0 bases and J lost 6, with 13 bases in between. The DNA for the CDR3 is TGCAGTGCTAGAGATGCGGAGGGGGCTGATACGCAGTATTTT. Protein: CSARDAEGADTQYF.

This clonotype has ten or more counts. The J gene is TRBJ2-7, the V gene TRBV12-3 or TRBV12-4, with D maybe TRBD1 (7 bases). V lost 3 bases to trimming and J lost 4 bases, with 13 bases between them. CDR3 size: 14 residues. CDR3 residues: CASSLEGAAYEQYF. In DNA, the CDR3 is TGTGCCAGCAGTTTGGAGGGGGCGGCTTACGAGCAGTACTTC.

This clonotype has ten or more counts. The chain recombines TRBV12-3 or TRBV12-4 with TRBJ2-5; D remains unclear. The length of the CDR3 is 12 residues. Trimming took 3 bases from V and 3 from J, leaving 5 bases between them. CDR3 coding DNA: TGTGCCAGCAGTTTGGTAGAAGAGACCCAGTACTTC. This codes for CASSLVEETQYF.

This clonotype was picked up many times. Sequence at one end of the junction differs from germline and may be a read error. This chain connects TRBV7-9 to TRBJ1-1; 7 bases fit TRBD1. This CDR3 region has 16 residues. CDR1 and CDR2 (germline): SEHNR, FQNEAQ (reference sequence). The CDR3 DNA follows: TGTGCCAGCAGCCCTAGTGGCAGGGGGGTGAATACTGAAGCTTTCTTT. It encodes CASSPSGRGVNTEAFF.

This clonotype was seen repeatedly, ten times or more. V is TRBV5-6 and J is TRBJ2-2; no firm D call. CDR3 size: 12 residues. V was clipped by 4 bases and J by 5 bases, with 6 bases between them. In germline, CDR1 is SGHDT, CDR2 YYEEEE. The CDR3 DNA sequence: TGTGCCAGCAGCCCCCAGACCGGGGAGCTGTTTTTT. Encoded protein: CASSPQTGELFF.

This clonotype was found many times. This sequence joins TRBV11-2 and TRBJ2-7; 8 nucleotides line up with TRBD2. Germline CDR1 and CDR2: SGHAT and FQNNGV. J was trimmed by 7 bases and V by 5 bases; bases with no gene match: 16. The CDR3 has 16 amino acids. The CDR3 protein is CASSAPIREGIGEQYF. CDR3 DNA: TGTGCCAGCAGCGCCCCTATTCGGGAGGGCATAGGAGAGCAGTACTTC.

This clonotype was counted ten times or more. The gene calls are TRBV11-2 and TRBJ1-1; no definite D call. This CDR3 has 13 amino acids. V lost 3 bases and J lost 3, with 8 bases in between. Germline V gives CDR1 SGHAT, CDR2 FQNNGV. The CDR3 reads CASSLSRHTEAFF. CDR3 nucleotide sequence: TGTGCCAGCAGCTTGAGTAGACACACTGAAGCTTTCTTT.

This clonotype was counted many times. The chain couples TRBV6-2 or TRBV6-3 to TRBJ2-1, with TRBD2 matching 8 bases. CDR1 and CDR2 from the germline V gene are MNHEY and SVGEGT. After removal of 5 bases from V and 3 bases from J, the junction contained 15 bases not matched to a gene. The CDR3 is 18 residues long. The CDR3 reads CASSPGYRSGTSYNEQFF. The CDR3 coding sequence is TGTGCCAGCAGTCCCGGATATAGGAGCGGGACTAGCTACAATGAGCAGTTCTTC.

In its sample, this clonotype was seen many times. The CDR3 DNA sequence: TGTGCCAGCAGTTTACAGCTCACAGATACGCAGTATTTT. This sequence encodes CASSLQLTDTQYF. The chain carries TRBV12-3 or TRBV12-4 and TRBJ2-3, with D hard to call. This CDR3 has 13 amino acids. Trimming stripped 2 bases from V and 2 bases from J, with 5 bases between.

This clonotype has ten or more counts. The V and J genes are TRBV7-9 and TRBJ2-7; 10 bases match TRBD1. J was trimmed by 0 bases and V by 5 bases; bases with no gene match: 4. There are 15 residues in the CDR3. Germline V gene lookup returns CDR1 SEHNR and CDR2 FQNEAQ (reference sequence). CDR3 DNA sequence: TGTGCCAGCAGCCACCGGGACAGGGGCTCCTACGAGCAGTACTTC. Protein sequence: CASSHRDRGSYEQYF.

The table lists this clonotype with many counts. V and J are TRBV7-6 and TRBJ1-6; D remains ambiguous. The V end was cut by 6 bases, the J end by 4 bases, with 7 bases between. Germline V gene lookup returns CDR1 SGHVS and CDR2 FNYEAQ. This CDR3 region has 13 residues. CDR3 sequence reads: CASRGSYNSPLHF. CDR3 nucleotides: TGTGCCAGCAGAGGGAGTTATAATTCACCCCTCCACTTT.

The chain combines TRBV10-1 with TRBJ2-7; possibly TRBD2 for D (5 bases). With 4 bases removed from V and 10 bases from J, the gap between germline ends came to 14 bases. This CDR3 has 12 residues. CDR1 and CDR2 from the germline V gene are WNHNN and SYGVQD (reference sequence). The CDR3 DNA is TGCGCCAGCAGTGGGGCCGACCGGGATCAGTACTTC. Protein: CASSGADRDQYF.

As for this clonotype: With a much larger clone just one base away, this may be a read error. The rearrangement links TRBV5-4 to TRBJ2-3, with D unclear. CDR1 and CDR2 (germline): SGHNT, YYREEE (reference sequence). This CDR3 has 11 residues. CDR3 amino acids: CSSSGTDTQYF. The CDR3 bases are TGTTCCAGCAGCGGCACAGATACGCAGTATTTT.